What follows is one TCR beta chain and its context. Per the study methods: Estimation of nucleated cell counts relied on the amplification of reference gene primers. Sequenced by immunoSEQ multiplex PCR; TCRdb stores in-frame clones only, minus some. V, J and clone size were drawn from that table, and D and trimming were deduced from the DNA. The table records roughly 160,000 clones, roughly four fifths of them present only once. This sample is drawn from a study of blood T cell repertoires in COVID-19. The wider study: Acute-phase and convalescent COVID-19 samples originated in the United States, Italy and Spain. Sources were T cells, B-cell-depleted T cells, or PBMCs; the material itself was cDNA or gDNA.

Those who participated ranged in age from about 18 to 89 years and resided in 20 to 30 US areas. J was trimmed by 5 bases and V by 0 bases; bases with no gene match: 2. CDR3 length: 15 amino acids. Germline-derived CDR1 and CDR2 are SGDLS and YYNGEE. The sample taken for sequencing was PBMCs or T cells enriched from blood (not recorded which). The receptor was derived from a man in his fifties or sixties who had recovered from COVID-19. The rearrangement uses TRBV9 and TRBJ1-4; 9 bases match TRBD1. This CDR3 is CASSVEGTGNEKLFF. CDR3 in DNA: TGTGCCAGCAGCGTAGAAGGGACAGGGAATGAAAAACTGTTTTTT.